This record covers a single TCR beta chain. Approximately 9.3 ml of fresh peripheral blood supplied the PBMCs. The entry originates in a study of T cells in Graves' hyperthyroidism and ophthalmopathy. Study at large: Pretreatment peripheral blood was obtained at initial diagnosis.

RNA transcripts provided the source from which TCR beta CDR3 regions were amplified. RT-PCR in the first round (using the HTBI primer set) targeted the TCR CDR3. MiXCR, run by TCRdb on the multiplex PCR reads, gives a single entry per CDR3 protein. The table shows around 530,000 distinct CDR3 sequences, with over 15% occurring only once. Unmatched junction bases numbered 5, after V lost 5 bases and J lost 4 bases. Germline V gives CDR1 LNHNV, CDR2 YYDKDF (reference sequence). This CDR3 is built from 13 residues. The chain has TRBV15 and TRBJ2-7; 7 bases are a match to TRBD2. Sequencing input: blood. The receptor was derived from a woman aged 18-29 years with Graves' ophthalmopathy. The DNA for the CDR3 is TGTGCCACCAGCCCGGCTAGCGGATACGAGCAGTACTTC. Translating it yields CATSPASGYEQYF.